This T cell receptor (beta chain) was retrieved from a study of blood T cells in healthy people across ages. After removal of 7 bases from V and 7 bases from J, the junction contained 20 bases not matched to a gene. CDR1 and CDR2 from the germline V gene are SGHTA and FQGNSA. The CDR3 length is 17 residues. A second roughly 7 to 12 cycle PCR used barcoded and J-beta primers. Every cDNA molecule carried a tag from a template-switch adaptor bearing 12 random nucleotides. TCRdb processed the 5' RACE reads anew with MiXCR; each CDR3 protein has one entry. Of 1.2 million to 1.5 million distinct CDR3 sequences in the sample, approximately 60% were seen once. Every donor gave roughly 9.6 milliliters of peripheral blood.

Material for sequencing was blood. The chain has TRBV7-2 and TRBJ2-7; 9 positions agree with TRBD1. The TCR originated in a young man in good health. CDR3 in amino acids: CASTIFSGTGIYNEQYF. The CDR3 DNA is TGTGCCAGCACTATTTTCTCCGGGACAGGGATCTACAATGAGCAGTACTTC.